Presented here are 19 T cell receptor beta chains from one specimen sequenced in a study of T cells in Graves' hyperthyroidism and ophthalmopathy. What was amplified from RNA transcripts were TCR beta CDR3 regions. The primer set for the first-round RT-PCR of the TCR CDR3 was HTBI. TCRdb recomputed calls from the multiplex PCR reads with MiXCR, one row per CDR3 protein. The sample contains about 130,000 distinct CDR3 sequences, about 20% of which appear only once. Sequenced input: blood. The origin of the receptors is a woman aged 45-60 years with Graves' hyperthyroidism that later progressed to Graves' ophthalmopathy.

This clonotype was detected many times. V gene TRBV19 combines with J gene TRBJ2-1; possible D gene TRBD1, 6 bases. Germline-derived CDR1 and CDR2 are LNHDA and SQIVND (reference sequence). Trimming stripped 8 bases from V and 6 bases from J, with 17 bases between. CDR3 length: 14 residues. Here the CDR3 reads CASSTGTQLNEQFF. CDR3 nucleotide sequence: TGTGCCAGTTCAACCGGGACACAACTCAATGAGCAGTTCTTC.

This clonotype has at least ten counts. The chain combines TRBV4-2 with TRBJ2-5, with TRBD2 matching 10 bases. Germline V gives CDR1 LGHNA, CDR2 YNFKEQ. This CDR3 spans 17 amino acids. V trimming: 0 bases; J trimming: 4 bases; junction bases outside the gene matches: 8. The CDR3 protein is CASSQDVAGGGGETQYF. The CDR3 coding sequence is TGTGCCAGCAGCCAAGATGTAGCGGGAGGAGGAGGAGAGACCCAGTACTTC.

This clonotype was recorded many times. The chain is built from TRBV3-1 and TRBJ2-3; D may be TRBD1 (6 bases). The V end lost 5 bases, the J end lost 2 bases, and 11 bases lay between the germline ends. Germline-derived CDR1 and CDR2 are LGHDT and YNNKEL (reference sequence). The CDR3 has 14 amino acids. This CDR3 reads CASSGGQFTDTQYF. The CDR3 DNA is TGTGCCAGCAGCGGTGGACAGTTCACAGATACGCAGTATTTT.

In its sample, this clonotype was seen a few times. This chain links TRBV15 with TRBJ2-3; 8 positions agree with TRBD2. V shed 4 bases, J shed 0 bases, and the junction held 6 bases outside the gene matches. CDR1 is LNHNV, CDR2 YYDKDF, per germline (reference sequence). The length of the CDR3 is 16 residues. The CDR3, as DNA: TGTGCCACCAGCAATTTAGCGGGGTTTAGCACAGATACGCAGTATTTT. This sequence encodes CATSNLAGFSTDTQYF.

This clonotype came up a few times. V usage is TRBV6-2 or TRBV6-3 and J usage is TRBJ1-5; D uncertain. Per germline, CDR1 MNHEY and CDR2 SVGEGT. The CDR3 length is 15 residues. The V end was cut by 6 bases, the J end by 1 base, with 13 bases between. The CDR3 DNA is TGTGCCAGCAGGGGTATCCCGGGGAGCAATCAGCCCCAGCATTTT. Translated, it gives CASRGIPGSNQPQHF.

The sample holds many counts of this clonotype. J is TRBJ2-1 and V is TRBV5-1; 11 nucleotides match TRBD1. The CDR3 has 16 residues. Germline V gene data show CDR1 as SGHRS and CDR2 as YFSETQ. Trimming cost V 3 bases and J 6 bases; bases outside gene matches: 8. The CDR3: CASSSPGTGGLNEQFF. CDR3 coding DNA: TGCGCCAGCAGCTCCCCGGGGACAGGGGGGCTCAATGAGCAGTTCTTC.

This clonotype was detected only a few times. The chain recombines TRBV10-2 with TRBJ2-3; D call uncertain. Germline V gives CDR1 WSHSY, CDR2 SAAADI. The CDR3 is 14 amino acids. Trimming removed 4 bases from V and 1 base from J, with 9 bases in between. This CDR3 reads CASSAFGRTDTQYF. The CDR3 coding sequence is TGCGCCAGCAGTGCGTTCGGGCGCACAGATACGCAGTATTTT.

This clonotype was seen repeatedly, ten times or more. V and J are TRBV6-1 and TRBJ1-5; 7 positions match TRBD1. The CDR3 runs 15 residues. Losses at the gene ends were 5 bases for V and 1 base for J; bases not matched to a gene: 5. Germline V gene sequence: CDR1 MNHNS, CDR2 SASEGT. The CDR3, as DNA: TGTGCCAGCAGTCATGGGACAGCAAGCAATCAGCCCCAGCATTTT. The encoded protein is CASSHGTASNQPQHF.

This clonotype was counted ten times or more. The chain couples TRBV12-3 or TRBV12-4 to TRBJ2-3, with 9 bases identical to TRBD2. Trimming cost V 6 bases and J 2 bases; bases outside gene matches: 6. The CDR3 loop spans 15 amino acids. This CDR3 is CASSWTSENTDTQYF. The DNA of the CDR3 is TGTGCCAGCAGCTGGACTAGCGAAAACACAGATACGCAGTATTTT.

With respect to this clonotype: At one end, the junction sequence differs from germline, possibly due to a read error. The chain recombines TRBV28 with TRBJ2-7, with D maybe TRBD1 (8 bases). The germline V gene has CDR1 MDHEN and CDR2 SYDVKM. The CDR3 is made up of 13 amino acids. The CDR3 region is CASGLYRGGEQYF. The CDR3 DNA sequence: TGTGCCAGCGGTTTATACAGGGGGGGCGAGCAGTACTTC.

J is TRBJ2-7 and V is TRBV9; 13 nucleotides agree with TRBD2. Per the germline V gene, CDR1 is SGDLS and CDR2 is YYNGEE. The CDR3 totals 15 residues. J lost 5 bases, V lost 4 bases, and 6 bases had no gene match. Here the CDR3 DNA reads TGTGCCAGCAGCCGGACTAGCGGGAGAGGCGACGAGCAGTACTTC. Its protein is CASSRTSGRGDEQYF.

About this clonotype itself: This may come from a read error, since a much larger clone is one base off. The chain is built from TRBV19 and TRBJ2-2; a possible D gene is TRBD1 (6 bases). The V end lost 4 bases, the J end lost 4 bases, and 7 bases lay between the germline ends. Looked up from germline, CDR1 is LNHDA and CDR2 is SQIVND (reference sequence). CDR3 length: 13 amino acids. The CDR3 here is CASSTGATGELFF. The CDR3 nucleotides read TGTGCCAGTAGTACAGGGGCCACCGGGGAGCTGTTTTTT.

In this sample, this clonotype turned up many times. The V and J genes are TRBV2 and TRBJ2-3; D gene ambiguous. The CDR3 runs 15 residues. CDR1 is SNHLY, CDR2 FYNNEI, per germline. The germline V and J ends were trimmed by 6 bases and 0 bases, with 13 bases remaining between them. CDR3 loop: CASRTLYSSTDTQYF. The CDR3 DNA follows: TGTGCCAGCAGGACATTATACTCTAGCACAGATACGCAGTATTTT.

This clonotype was seen at least ten times. The genes are TRBV7-9 and TRBJ1-1; D is uncertain. CDR1 and CDR2 from the germline V gene are SEHNR and FQNEAQ (reference sequence). The CDR3 length is 14 residues. Trimming removed 4 bases at V and 1 base at J, with 10 bases between. The CDR3 region has the DNA TGTGCCAGCAGCTCCGCGACGGGGAACACTGAAGCTTTCTTT. Translating gives CASSSATGNTEAFF.

This rearrangement joins TRBV28 to TRBJ1-5; D gene unclear. Looked up from germline, CDR1 is MDHEN and CDR2 is SYDVKM. V was trimmed by 8 bases and J by 4 bases, leaving 9 bases between them. The CDR3 runs 12 residues. CDR3 in DNA: TGTGCCAGCCGTGAGGGAAATCAGCCCCAGCATTTT. Translated: CASREGNQPQHF.

The sample holds many counts of this clonotype. The chain carries TRBV12-3 or TRBV12-4 and TRBJ1-2; D is unresolved. The CDR3 totals 12 residues. Trimming took 4 bases from V and 4 from J, leaving 7 bases between them. CDR3 coding DNA: TGTGCCAGCAGTTCGGGCCTCTATGGCTACACCTTC. Translating gives CASSSGLYGYTF.

CDR3 in amino acids: CASSFQSNTEAFF. Written as DNA, the CDR3 is TGTGCCAGCAGCTTCCAATCGAACACTGAAGCTTTCTTT. This rearrangement joins TRBV3-1 to TRBJ1-1; D unresolved. Germline CDR1 reads LGHDT; CDR2 reads YNNKEL (reference sequence). The CDR3 loop spans 13 amino acids. The ends were cut back, 5 bases at V and 1 base at J, with 8 bases in the middle.

This clonotype has ten or more counts. This sequence joins TRBV3-1 and TRBJ2-2; possibly TRBD1 for D (6 bases). The germline gives CDR1 LGHDT, CDR2 YNNKEL (reference sequence). Trimming removed 0 bases at V and 1 base at J, with 15 bases between. This CDR3 is built from 18 residues. The CDR3 loop is CASSQEGAGILNTGELFF. DNA for the CDR3: TGTGCCAGCAGCCAAGAGGGGGCAGGAATCCTGAACACCGGGGAGCTGTTTTTT. Complete variable domain (other parts from reference TRBV3-1 and TRBJ2-2): DTAVSQTPKYLVTQMGNDKSIKCEQNLGHDTMYWYKQDSKKFLKIMFSYNNKELIINETVPNRFSPKSPDKAHLNLHINSLELGDSAVYFCASSQEGAGILNTGELFFGEGSRLTVL.

The V and J genes are TRBV4-1 and TRBJ2-7; the D call may be TRBD1 or TRBD2 (6 bases each). Deletions cut 1 base from V and 3 bases from J, with 10 bases between. This CDR3 region has 14 residues. Germline CDR1 reads MGHRA; CDR2 reads YSYEKL. The CDR3 sequence is CASSQAGAGYEQYF. DNA of the CDR3: TGCGCCAGCAGCCAAGCGGGGGCAGGCTACGAGCAGTACTTC.